The 25 T cell receptor beta chains in this list originate from one sample, sequenced in a study of blood T cell repertoires in COVID-19. Profiled with immunoSEQ multiplex PCR; TCRdb holds only in-frame clones, not every one. The sample lists over 150,000 clones, around 87% occurring once. The sample taken for sequencing was peripheral blood. The receptors originated from a man aged 60 to 69 with COVID-19, enrolled during active disease.

This chain joins TRBV7-2 and TRBJ1-2, with 7 bases that match TRBD1. The junction had 4 bases not matched to a gene; V was cut back by 1 base and J by 8 bases. The CDR3 consists of 13 residues. The germline V gene encodes CDR1 SGHTA and CDR2 FQGNSA. The CDR3 loop is CASSLEGGRGYTF. CDR3 DNA: TGTGCCAGCAGCTTAGAAGGGGGCAGGGGCTACACCTTC.

The chain uses TRBV11-2 and TRBJ2-1, with TRBD2 matching over 7 bases. CDR3 length equals 16 residues. With 2 bases clipped from V and 6 bases from J, the junction kept 10 bases outside the gene matches. The germline V gene encodes CDR1 SGHAT and CDR2 FQNNGV. CDR3 DNA: TGTGCCAGCAGCTTATCTTCCAGCGGGGCCGCCAATGAGCAGTTCTTC. Its translation: CASSLSSSGAANEQFF.

The chain recombines TRBV28 with TRBJ1-2, with D maybe TRBD1 (6 bases). Germline V gene data show CDR1 as MDHEN and CDR2 as SYDVKM. This CDR3 is 15 amino acids long. Between the trimmed V and J ends, which lost 4 bases and 4 bases, there was a span of 16 bases. The CDR3 loop is CASSSPQGNTYGYTF. The CDR3 bases are TGTGCCAGCAGTTCACCACAGGGAAACACCTATGGCTACACCTTC.

J is TRBJ2-7 and V is TRBV7-2; tentatively, D is TRBD1 (5 bases). This CDR3 is 14 amino acids long. V lost 4 bases to trimming and J lost 4 bases, with 14 bases between them. Germline values: CDR1 SGHTA, CDR2 FQGNSA. The CDR3 here is CASSSIRQFYEQYF. The CDR3 DNA follows: TGTGCCAGCAGCTCGATACGACAGTTTTACGAGCAGTACTTC. The complete variable domain, with remaining parts taken from reference TRBV7-2 and TRBJ2-7, reads GAGVSQSPSNKVTEKGKDVELRCDPISGHTALYWYRQSLGQGLEFLIYFQGNSAPDKSGLPSDRFSAERTGGSVSTLTIQRTQQEDSAVYLCASSSIRQFYEQYFGPGTRLTVT.

This clone was picked up a small number of times. The gene calls are TRBV18 and TRBJ1-4; possibly TRBD1 for D (5 bases). Per the germline V gene, CDR1 is KGHSH and CDR2 is LQKENI. The CDR3 spans 15 residues. V lost 4 bases and J lost 6, with 15 bases in between. The CDR3: CASSRRQKKDEKLFF. The CDR3 nucleotides are TGTGCCAGCTCACGAAGACAGAAGAAGGATGAAAAACTGTTTTTT.

The rearrangement uses TRBV18 and TRBJ1-1; TRBD1 might be the D (5 bases). Per the germline V gene, CDR1 is KGHSH and CDR2 is LQKENI. CDR3 size: 13 residues. V was pared by 5 bases and J by 7 bases, with 14 bases between. CDR3 sequence (DNA): TGTGCCAGCTCAAAGGAGGGGTTGGATGAAGCTTTCTTT. Translated, it gives CASSKEGLDEAFF.

The chain employs TRBV12-3 or TRBV12-4 and TRBJ1-2, with D possibly TRBD1 on 6 matching bases. This CDR3 has 13 residues. Trimming pared 5 bases from V and 8 bases from J, leaving 15 bases between. CDR3 nucleotide sequence: TGTGCCAGCAGTCAGGACAGTGAGTTAGGCTACACCTTC. Encoded protein: CASSQDSELGYTF.

The genes are TRBV27 and TRBJ2-5; 7 positions agree with TRBD1. The length of the CDR3 is 13 residues. Germline V gives CDR1 MNHEY, CDR2 SMNVEV (reference sequence). The V segment lost 4 bases and the J segment 4 bases; nucleotides outside the gene matches: 3. CDR3 in DNA: TGTGCCAGCAGTTACGGGACAGCAGAGACCCAGTACTTC. Translation: CASSYGTAETQYF.

This clone has only a few counts. This sequence joins TRBV3-1 (or the pseudogene TRBV3-2) and TRBJ1-3, with D perhaps matching TRBD1 (5 bases). CDR3 length: 15 residues. Per the germline V gene, CDR1 is LGHDT and CDR2 is YNNKEL (reference sequence). Trimming took off 3 bases at V and 5 bases at J, with 14 bases between the two ends. The CDR3 protein is CASSQSGQLRNTIYF. In nucleotides, the CDR3 is TGTGCCAGCAGCCAGTCAGGGCAGTTGCGAAACACCATATATTTT.

The V call is TRBV23-1, the J call TRBJ1-3; 9 bases align to TRBD1. TRBV23-1 is an ORF for which the function is uncertain. This CDR3 is 16 amino acids long. V was clipped by 5 bases and J by 2 bases; unmatched bases: 7. CDR3 protein: CASSRWDRVTGNTIYF. CDR3 DNA: TGCGCCAGCAGTAGATGGGACAGGGTAACTGGAAACACCATATATTTT.

The chain couples TRBV11-2 to TRBJ2-1; 11 positions agree with TRBD2. Per germline, CDR1 SGHAT and CDR2 FQNNGV. The CDR3 has 14 residues. The J segment lost 9 bases and the V segment lost 6 bases, leaving 7 bases of the junction unmatched. The CDR3 DNA is TGTGCCAGCAGTCCCACTAGCGGGGGTGTTGAGCAGTTCTTC. Translated, it gives CASSPTSGGVEQFF.

This rearrangement joins TRBV2 to TRBJ1-2, with 7 nucleotides matching TRBD1. The length of the CDR3 is 16 residues. Trimming took 2 bases from V and 7 from J; bases not matched to a gene: 13. Germline CDR1 and CDR2: SNHLY and FYNNEI. CDR3: CASSEKGARVYGGYTF. Written as DNA, the CDR3 is TGTGCCAGCAGTGAAAAGGGGGCCAGGGTCTATGGTGGCTACACCTTC.

The V call is TRBV5-1, the J call TRBJ1-1; TRBD1 matches at 7 bases. Germline CDR1 SGHRS, CDR2 YFSETQ. CDR3 length equals 15 residues. V shed 0 bases, J shed 2 bases, and the junction held 4 bases outside the gene matches. The CDR3 here is CASSLAGQTNTEAFF. CDR3 coding DNA: TGCGCCAGCAGCTTGGCGGGACAGACCAACACTGAAGCTTTCTTT. The whole variable domain, filled in from reference TRBV5-1 and TRBJ1-1, reads KAGVTQTPRYLIKTRGQQVTLSCSPISGHRSVSWYQQTPGQGLQFLFEYFSETQRNKGNFPGRFSGRQFSNSRSEMNVSTLELGDSALYLCASSLAGQTNTEAFFGQGTRLTVV.

The genes are TRBV7-8 and TRBJ2-1, with D perhaps matching TRBD2 (5 bases). Germline CDR1 is SGHVS and CDR2 is FQNEAQ. The V end was cut by 5 bases, the J end by 1 base, with 12 bases between. The CDR3 loop spans 15 amino acids. CDR3 sequence (DNA): TGTGCCAGCAGCCTAGACGGGATATCCTACAATGAGCAGTTCTTC. This sequence encodes CASSLDGISYNEQFF.

The gene calls are TRBV29-1 and TRBJ1-2, with 8 bases matching TRBD1. This CDR3 contains 20 residues. Per the germline V gene, CDR1 is SQVTM and CDR2 is ANQGSEA. The V gene end was trimmed by 3 bases and the J gene end by 1 base; junction bases not matched to a gene: 22. CDR3 in DNA: TGCAGCGTTGATCCCTATGGGAGTACGGGACAGGCCGCTAATAACTATGGCTACACCTTC. Amino acid sequence: CSVDPYGSTGQAANNYGYTF.

This sequence joins TRBV10-1 and TRBJ2-2; D call uncertain. Germline V gene sequence: CDR1 WNHNN, CDR2 SYGVQD (reference sequence). CDR3 length equals 13 residues. Trimming took 4 bases from V and 4 from J, leaving 7 bases between them. For the CDR3, the DNA is TGCGCCAGCAGTGGACTTCCCACCGGGGAGCTGTTTTTT. Protein: CASSGLPTGELFF.

The chain links TRBV7-9 to TRBJ1-1; 7 bases line up with TRBD1. The germline gives CDR1 SEHNR, CDR2 FQNEAQ (reference sequence). CDR3 length: 14 residues. Trimming removed 3 bases from V and 1 base from J; junction bases left unmatched: 2. CDR3 nucleotides: TGTGCCAGCAGCTTCGGGACAGCGAACACTGAAGCTTTCTTT. It translates to CASSFGTANTEAFF.

The chain links TRBV19 to TRBJ2-1, with 11 bases fitting TRBD2. CDR1 and CDR2 from the germline V gene are LNHDA and SQIVND (reference sequence). This CDR3 has 15 amino acids. V shed 2 bases, J shed 8 bases, and the junction held 5 bases outside the gene matches. The CDR3 sequence: CASSIPSGRPYEQFF. The CDR3 nucleotides read TGTGCCAGTAGTATACCTAGCGGGAGGCCGTATGAGCAGTTCTTC.

The chain links TRBV5-1 to TRBJ2-6, with D perhaps matching TRBD2 (5 bases). V gave up 1 base and J gave up 3 bases, with 8 bases separating them. The length of the CDR3 is 15 residues. The germline V gene has CDR1 SGHRS and CDR2 YFSETQ. CDR3 protein: CASSLPGNGANVLTF. Written as DNA, the CDR3 is TGCGCCAGCAGCTTGCCGGGAAATGGGGCCAACGTCCTGACTTTC.

The J gene is TRBJ1-1, the V gene TRBV6-5; TRBD1 is a possible D gene (5 bases). The V end was cut by 6 bases, the J end by 11 bases, with 16 bases between. CDR1 and CDR2 from the germline V gene are MNHEY and SVGAGI. The CDR3 length is 12 residues. DNA for the CDR3: TGTGCCAGCAGAAGATCCGCGGGGGGGGCTTTCTTT. Residues: CASRRSAGGAFF.

The CDR3 loop reads CASSPPGQGFSKQYF. CDR3 in DNA: TGTGCCAGCTCACCGCCGGGACAGGGGTTTAGTAAGCAGTACTTC. V usage is TRBV18 and J usage is TRBJ2-7; 10 bases are shared with TRBD1. CDR1 KGHSH and CDR2 LQKENI come from the germline V gene. The CDR3 covers 15 residues. V lost 3 bases, J lost 8 bases, and 10 bases stayed unmatched.

This clone was seen only once. J is TRBJ1-5 and V is TRBV30, with unresolved D. The CDR3 extends over 14 amino acids. Trimming shortened V by 2 bases and J by 3 bases, and 11 bases separated the two germline ends. Looked up from germline, CDR1 is GTSNPN and CDR2 is SVGIG (reference sequence). In DNA, the CDR3 is TGTGCCTGGAGTCCTGAGGGTTACAATCAGCCCCAGCATTTT. It yields the protein CAWSPEGYNQPQHF.

This chain joins TRBV5-4 and TRBJ2-1, with a weak D call TRBD1 (5 bases). Trimming removed 0 bases from V and 9 bases from J, with 13 bases in between. CDR3 size: 14 residues. CDR1 and CDR2 (germline): SGHNT, YYREEE (reference sequence). CDR3 coding DNA: TGTGCCAGCAGCTTGGAGCAGGGATTGAGTGAGCAGTTCTTC. Translation: CASSLEQGLSEQFF.

CDR3 loop: CASSLEGAPHNEQFF. The CDR3 DNA reads as TGCGCCAGCAGCTTGGAGGGGGCCCCTCATAATGAGCAGTTCTTC. The chain carries TRBV5-1 and TRBJ2-1; 7 nucleotides line up with TRBD1. CDR1 is SGHRS and CDR2 is YFSETQ in the germline V gene. There are 15 residues in the CDR3. The trim removed 0 bases at V and 7 bases at J, leaving 7 bases unmatched.

The rearrangement uses TRBV7-2 and TRBJ1-5; D is unresolved. Looked up from germline, CDR1 is SGHTA and CDR2 is FQGNSA. CDR3 length: 15 amino acids. Between the trimmed V and J ends, which lost 4 bases and 0 bases, there was a span of 10 bases. The DNA for the CDR3 is TGTGCCAGCAGCTCCGGAGTTTATAGCAATCAGCCCCAGCATTTT. Amino acids: CASSSGVYSNQPQHF.